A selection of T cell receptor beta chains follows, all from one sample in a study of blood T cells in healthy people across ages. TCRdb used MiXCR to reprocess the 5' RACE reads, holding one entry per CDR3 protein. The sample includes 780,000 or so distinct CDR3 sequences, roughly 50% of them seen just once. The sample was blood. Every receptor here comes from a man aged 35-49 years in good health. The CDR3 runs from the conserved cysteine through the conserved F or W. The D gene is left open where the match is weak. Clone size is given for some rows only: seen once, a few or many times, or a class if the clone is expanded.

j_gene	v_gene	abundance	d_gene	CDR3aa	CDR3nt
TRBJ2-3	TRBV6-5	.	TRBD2	CASASGTSGADTQYF	TGTGCCAGCGCATCCGGGACTAGCGGGGCAGATACGCAGTATTTT
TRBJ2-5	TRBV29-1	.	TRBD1	CSAGQSIQETQYF	TGCAGCGCGGGACAGTCAATTCAAGAGACCCAGTACTTC
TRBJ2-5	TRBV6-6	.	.	CASCLSRVQETQYF	TGTGCCAGCTGTCTGAGTCGGGTACAAGAGACCCAGTACTTC
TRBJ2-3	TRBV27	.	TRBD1	CASSYIASTGGPTDTQYF	TGTGCCAGCAGTTATATAGCCTCCACAGGGGGCCCCACAGATACGCAGTATTTT
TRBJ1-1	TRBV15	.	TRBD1	CATSRVSDRETEAFF	TGTGCCACCAGCAGAGTATCTGACAGGGAGACTGAAGCTTTCTTT
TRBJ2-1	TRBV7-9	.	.	CASSLAAREQFF	TGTGCCAGCAGCTTAGCCGCCAGGGAGCAGTTCTTC
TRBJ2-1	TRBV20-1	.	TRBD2	CSARDLLTSGYNEQFF	TGCAGTGCTAGAGATCTTCTGACTAGCGGATACAATGAGCAGTTCTTC
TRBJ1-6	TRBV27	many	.	CASSSTRVQGVSPLHF	TGTGCCAGCAGTTCGACCCGGGTACAGGGTGTTTCACCCCTCCACTTT
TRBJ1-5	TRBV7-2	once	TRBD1	CASSLRQGDDQPQHF	TGTGCCAGCAGCTTACGGCAGGGGGACGATCAGCCCCAGCATTTT
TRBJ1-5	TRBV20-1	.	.	CSAHSPRGNQPQHF	TGCAGTGCTCATTCGCCCAGGGGCAATCAGCCCCAGCATTTT
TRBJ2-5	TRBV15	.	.	CATSGRDSRQETQYF	TGTGCCACCAGCGGCCGGGACTCCCGGCAAGAGACCCAGTACTTC
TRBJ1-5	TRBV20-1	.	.	CSASRAANQPQHF	TGCAGTGCTAGTCGGGCAGCAAATCAGCCCCAGCATTTT
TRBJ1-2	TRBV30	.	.	CAWSRGGYTF	TGTGCCTGGAGTCGGGGGGGCTACACCTTC
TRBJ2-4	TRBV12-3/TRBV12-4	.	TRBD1	CASSFGTGVKNIQYF	TGTGCCAGCAGTTTCGGGACAGGTGTCAAAAACATTCAGTACTTC
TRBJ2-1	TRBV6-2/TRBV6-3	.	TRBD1	CASRWTGPYNEQFF	TGTGCCAGCAGGTGGACAGGGCCCTACAATGAGCAGTTCTTC
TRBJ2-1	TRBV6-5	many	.	CATKGAFSYNEQFF	TGTGCCACCAAAGGGGCGTTCTCCTACAATGAGCAGTTCTTC
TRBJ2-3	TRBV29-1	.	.	CSGGTYTDTQYF	TGCAGCGGAGGGACCTACACAGATACGCAGTATTTT
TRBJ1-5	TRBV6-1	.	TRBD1	CASSPDRGGPPQHF	TGTGCCAGCAGTCCAGACAGGGGAGGTCCGCCCCAGCATTTT
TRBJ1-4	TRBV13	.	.	CASSSRGRREEKLFF	TGTGCCAGCAGCTCCCGCGGACGTCGAGAGGAAAAACTGTTTTTT
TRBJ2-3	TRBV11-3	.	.	CASSFGGQTSTDTQYF	TGTGCCAGCAGCTTTGGCGGACAGACTAGCACAGATACGCAGTATTTT
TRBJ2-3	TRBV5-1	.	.	CASSAIGTDTQYF	TGCGCCAGCAGCGCGATTGGCACAGATACGCAGTATTTT
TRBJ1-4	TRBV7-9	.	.	CASSLGQGHEKLFF	TGTGCCAGCAGCTTAGGGCAGGGCCATGAAAAACTGTTTTTT
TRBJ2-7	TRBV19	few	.	CASSIDGFSEQYF	TGTGCCAGTAGTATCGACGGGTTTAGCGAGCAGTACTTC
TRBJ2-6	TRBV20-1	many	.	CSARDRASGANVLTF	TGCAGTGCTAGAGATAGAGCCTCTGGGGCCAACGTCCTGACTTTC
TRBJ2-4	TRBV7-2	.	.	CASSSTPGWSIQYF	TGTGCCAGCAGCTCCACACCCGGTTGGAGCATTCAGTACTTC
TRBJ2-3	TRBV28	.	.	CASSLFIGGQGQGSADTQYF	TGTGCCAGCAGTTTATTCATAGGAGGTCAGGGTCAGGGGAGCGCAGATACGCAGTATTTT
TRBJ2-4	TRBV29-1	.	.	CSAAGWEAKNIQYF	TGCAGCGCTGCAGGGTGGGAGGCCAAAAACATTCAGTACTTC
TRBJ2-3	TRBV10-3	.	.	CAISEAGPTDTQYF	TGTGCCATCAGTGAGGCCGGACCCACAGATACGCAGTATTTT
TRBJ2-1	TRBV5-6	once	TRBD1	CASSFTGQEGDEQFF	TGTGCCAGCAGCTTTACGGGACAGGAGGGCGATGAGCAGTTCTTC
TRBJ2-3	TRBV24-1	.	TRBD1	CATSDSLTRGDTQYF	TGTGCCACCAGTGATTCCCTCACCAGGGGGGATACGCAGTATTTT
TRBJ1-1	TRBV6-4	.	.	CASTLLGLNTEAFF	TGTGCCAGCACCTTACTGGGGTTGAACACTGAAGCTTTCTTT
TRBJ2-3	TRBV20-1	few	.	CSARDLADTQYF	TGCAGTGCTAGAGATCTTGCAGATACGCAGTATTTT
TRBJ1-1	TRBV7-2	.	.	CASSRVGTEAFF	TGTGCCAGCAGCCGCGTTGGCACTGAAGCTTTCTTT